Included here is one T cell receptor (beta chain) sequence, with context. The entry originates in a study of blood T cell repertoires in COVID-19. Study overall: Collection of acute and convalescent COVID-19 samples took place in the United States, Italy and Spain. Sources were T cells, B-cell-depleted T cells, or PBMCs; the material itself was cDNA or gDNA.

Original analysis: Reference gene primer amplification gave nucleated cell count estimates. The method was immunoSEQ multiplex PCR; TCRdb's version includes in-frame clones alone and lacks a portion of them. Clonal size and the V and J genes are those of that table, whereas D and trimming came from the DNA. The repertoire includes tens of thousands of clones, 70% to 90% of them detected once, and about 3.9% sits in the top ten. Looked up from germline, CDR1 is MNHNS and CDR2 is SASEGT. CDR3 length: 16 amino acids. Trimming shortened V by 1 base and J by 4 bases, and 16 bases separated the two germline ends.

This clonotype was sampled from a human donor in a cohort sampled during active COVID-19. The sequencing sample was made of peripheral blood. V is TRBV6-1 and J is TRBJ1-1, with D maybe TRBD1 (5 bases). CDR3 in amino acids: CASSEVLGMGGTEAFF. The DNA for the CDR3 is TGTGCCAGCAGTGAAGTTTTGGGTATGGGGGGCACTGAAGCTTTCTTT.